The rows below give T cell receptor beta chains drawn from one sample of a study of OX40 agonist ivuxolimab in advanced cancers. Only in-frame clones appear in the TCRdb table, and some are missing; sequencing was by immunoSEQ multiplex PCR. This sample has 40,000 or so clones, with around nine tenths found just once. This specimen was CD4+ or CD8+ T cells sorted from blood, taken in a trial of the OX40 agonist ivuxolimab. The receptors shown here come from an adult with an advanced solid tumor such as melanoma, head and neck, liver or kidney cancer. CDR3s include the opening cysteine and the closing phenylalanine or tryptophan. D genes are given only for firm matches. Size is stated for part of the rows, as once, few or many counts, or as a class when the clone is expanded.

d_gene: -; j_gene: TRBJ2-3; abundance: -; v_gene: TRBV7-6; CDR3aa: CASSIQAGTDTQYF; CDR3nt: TGTGCCAGCAGCATTCAGGCAGGCACAGATACGCAGTATTTT
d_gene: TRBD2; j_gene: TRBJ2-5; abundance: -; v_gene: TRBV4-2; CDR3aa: CASSPHGGSQETQYF; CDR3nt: TGTGCCAGCAGCCCCCATGGCGGGAGCCAAGAGACCCAGTACTTC
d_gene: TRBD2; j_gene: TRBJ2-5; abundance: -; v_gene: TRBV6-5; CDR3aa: CASSYSGREETQYF; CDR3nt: TGTGCCAGCAGTTACTCAGGGAGGGAAGAGACCCAGTACTTC
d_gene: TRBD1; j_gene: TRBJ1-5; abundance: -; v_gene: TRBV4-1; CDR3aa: CASSPGQDDQPQHF; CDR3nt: TGCGCCAGCAGCCCAGGACAGGATGATCAGCCCCAGCATTTT
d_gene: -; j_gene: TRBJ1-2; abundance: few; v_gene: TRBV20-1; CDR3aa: CSAFRGGYTF; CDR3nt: TGCAGTGCTTTCCGAGGGGGCTACACCTTC
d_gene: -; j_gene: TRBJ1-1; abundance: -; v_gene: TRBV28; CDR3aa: CASSLRNTEAFF; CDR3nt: TGTGCCAGCAGTTTGAGGAACACTGAAGCTTTCTTT
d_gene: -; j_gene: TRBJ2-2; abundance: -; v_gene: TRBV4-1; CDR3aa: CASSREGRGTGELFF; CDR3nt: TGCGCCAGCAGCCGAGAGGGAAGAGGCACCGGGGAGCTGTTTTTT
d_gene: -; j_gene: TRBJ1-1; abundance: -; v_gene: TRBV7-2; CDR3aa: CASSLGFMNTEAFF; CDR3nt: TGTGCCAGCAGCTTAGGGTTCATGAACACTGAAGCTTTCTTT
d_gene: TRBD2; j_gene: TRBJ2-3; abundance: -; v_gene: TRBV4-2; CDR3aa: CASSPTSSSTDTQYF; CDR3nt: TGTGCCAGCAGCCCGACTAGCAGTAGCACAGATACGCAGTATTTT
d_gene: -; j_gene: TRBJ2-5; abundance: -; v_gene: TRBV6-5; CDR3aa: CASSLGGPSETQYF; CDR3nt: TGTGCCAGCAGTTTGGGGGGGCCAAGCGAGACCCAGTACTTC
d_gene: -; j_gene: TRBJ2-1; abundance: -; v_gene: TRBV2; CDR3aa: CASSEAGWTYNEQFF; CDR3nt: TGTGCCAGCAGTGAAGCGGGGTGGACCTACAATGAGCAGTTCTTC
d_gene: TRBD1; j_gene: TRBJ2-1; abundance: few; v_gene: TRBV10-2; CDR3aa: CASSDLTGGYEQFF; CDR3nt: TGCGCCAGCAGCGACCTGACAGGGGGGTATGAGCAGTTCTTC
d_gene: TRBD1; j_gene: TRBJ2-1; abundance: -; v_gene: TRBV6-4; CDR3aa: CASSDSRGLENNEQFF; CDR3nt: TGTGCCAGCAGTGACTCGAGGGGGCTTGAAAACAATGAGCAGTTCTTC
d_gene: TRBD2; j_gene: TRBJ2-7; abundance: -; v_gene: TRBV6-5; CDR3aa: CASSFGLAGGHEQYF; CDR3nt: TGTGCCAGCAGTTTCGGACTAGCGGGGGGGCACGAGCAGTACTTC
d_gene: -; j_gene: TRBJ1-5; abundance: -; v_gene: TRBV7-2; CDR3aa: CASTQGWGNQPQHF; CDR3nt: TGTGCCAGCACCCAGGGGTGGGGCAATCAGCCCCAGCATTTT
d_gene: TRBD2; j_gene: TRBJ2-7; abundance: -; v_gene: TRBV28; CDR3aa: CASSPGGGGDEQYF; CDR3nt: TGTGCCAGCAGTCCGGGGGGGGGCGGCGACGAGCAGTACTTC
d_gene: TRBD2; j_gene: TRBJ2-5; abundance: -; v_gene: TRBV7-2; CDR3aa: CASSLASGGLETQYF; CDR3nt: TGTGCCAGCAGCTTAGCGTCGGGGGGGCTGGAGACCCAGTACTTC
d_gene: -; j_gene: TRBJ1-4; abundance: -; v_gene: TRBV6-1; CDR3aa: CASSGPPRRGSEKLFF; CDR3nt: TGTGCCAGCAGTGGCCCACCCCGGAGAGGTTCTGAAAAACTGTTTTTT
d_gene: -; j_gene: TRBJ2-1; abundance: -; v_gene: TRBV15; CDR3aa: CATSKQPWSSYNEQFF; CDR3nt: TGTGCCACCAGCAAACAACCTTGGAGCTCCTACAATGAGCAGTTCTTC
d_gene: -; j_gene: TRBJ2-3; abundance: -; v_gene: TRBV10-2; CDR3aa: CASSWSGTDNTDTQYF; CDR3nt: TGCGCCAGCAGTTGGAGCGGGACAGACAACACAGATACGCAGTATTTT
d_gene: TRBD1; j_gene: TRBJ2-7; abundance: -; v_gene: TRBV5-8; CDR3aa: CASGFPGTGSYEQYF; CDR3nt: TGTGCCAGCGGCTTTCCCGGGACAGGCTCCTACGAGCAGTACTTC
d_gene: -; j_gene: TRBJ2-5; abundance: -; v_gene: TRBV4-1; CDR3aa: CASSPLGIETQYF; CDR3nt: TGCGCCAGCAGCCCCCTAGGAATCGAGACCCAGTACTTC
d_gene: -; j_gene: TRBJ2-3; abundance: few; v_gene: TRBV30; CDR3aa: CAWSPTDTQYF; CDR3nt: TGTGCCTGGAGCCCCACAGATACGCAGTATTTT
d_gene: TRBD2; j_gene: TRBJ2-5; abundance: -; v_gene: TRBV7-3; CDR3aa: CASSGSGTTQETQYF; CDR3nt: TGTGCCAGCAGCGGATCCGGGACTACCCAAGAGACCCAGTACTTC
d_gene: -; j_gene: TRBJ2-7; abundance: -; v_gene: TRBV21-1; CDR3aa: CASSKGERQYTYEQYF; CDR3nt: TGTGCCAGCAGCAAAGGTGAGAGACAGTATACCTACGAGCAGTACTTC
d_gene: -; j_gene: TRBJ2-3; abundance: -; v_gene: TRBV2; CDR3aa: CASRRTGNLADTQYF; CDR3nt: TGTGCCAGCAGAAGAACAGGGAATTTGGCAGATACGCAGTATTTT
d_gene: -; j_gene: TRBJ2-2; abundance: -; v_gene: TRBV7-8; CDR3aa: CASSNGTPGGELFF; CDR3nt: TGTGCCAGCAGCAACGGGACTCCCGGCGGGGAGCTGTTTTTT
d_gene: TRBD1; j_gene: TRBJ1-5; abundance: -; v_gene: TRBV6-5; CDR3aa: CASSYTGQGNQPQHF; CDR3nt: TGTGCCAGCAGTTACACCGGACAGGGCAATCAGCCCCAGCATTTT
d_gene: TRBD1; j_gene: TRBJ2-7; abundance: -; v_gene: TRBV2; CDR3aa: CASKKDREPYEQYF; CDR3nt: TGTGCCAGCAAAAAAGACAGGGAACCCTACGAGCAGTACTTC
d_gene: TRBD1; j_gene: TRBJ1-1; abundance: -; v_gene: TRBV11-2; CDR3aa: CASSSTQETGLPEAFF; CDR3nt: TGTGCCAGCAGCTCGACACAGGAGACAGGGCTCCCTGAAGCTTTCTTT